This TCR beta chain is drawn from a study of cytomegalovirus exposure and HLA in healthy donors. Regarding the study as a whole: In an earlier analysis, in roughly 600 donors, most V segments appeared productive either ~87% or ~30% of the time. CMV serostatus was the sole immune exposure information available.

A note on this clone: Its antigen is as yet unknown.

The PCR employed 60 Vbeta primers together with 13 Jbeta primers. Sequenced by immunoSEQ multiplex PCR; TCRdb stores in-frame clones only, minus some. The sample includes about 77,000 clones, around 78% of them seen just once. V lost 4 bases, J lost 1 base, and 5 bases stayed unmatched. Germline lookup yields CDR1 SGHNT and CDR2 YYREEE (reference sequence). This CDR3 is built from 16 residues. Sequencing used PBMCs. This chain connects TRBV5-4 to TRBJ1-1; TRBD1 aligns across 12 bases. This TCR derives from a man between 35 and 55 years old in good health and CMV-seronegative. The CDR3 DNA sequence: TGTGCCAGCAGCCCGGGACAGGGGGCCGCGAACACTGAAGCTTTCTTT. Protein product: CASSPGQGAANTEAFF.